This T cell receptor beta chain was captured by sequencing in a study of cytomegalovirus exposure and HLA in healthy donors. This CDR3 comprises 14 residues. CDR1 is SGHNT and CDR2 is YYREEE in the germline V gene (reference sequence). J gave up 7 bases and V 4 bases, and 6 bases lay outside the gene matches. PCR used 60 Vbeta primers and 13 Jbeta primers. Measured with immunoSEQ multiplex PCR; TCRdb has only the in-frame clones, and not every one. Counted here are 180,000 or so clones, more than 80% occurring once; the ten biggest clones make up about 0.76%. The source is a young woman in good health and CMV-seronegative. The chain links TRBV5-4 to TRBJ2-1, with TRBD1 matching 9 bases. The sample consisted of PBMCs. The CDR3 protein is CASSAGQGENEQFF. The DNA for the CDR3 is TGTGCCAGCAGCGCGGGACAGGGTGAGAATGAGCAGTTCTTC.